These 27 T cell receptor delta chains came from one sample sequenced in a study of gamma-delta T cells after stem cell transplantation. TCRdb redid clone calling on the RT-PCR reads using CATT. In the table there are hundreds of delta-chain clones, 5% to 6.5% of which are singletons. Sequenced material: gamma-delta T cells. The receptors shown here come from a human donor. It is not recorded whose cells these are; they may come from a transplant donor.

The sample holds a few counts of this clone. A much bigger clone sits one base away, suggesting this may be a read error. Other DNA sequences in this specimen translate into the identical CDR3. This chain connects TRDV2 to TRDJ1; perhaps TRDD3 as D (6 bases). CDR1 GEAIGNYY and CDR2 EKD come from the germline V gene. Deletions cut 0 bases from V and 0 bases from J, with 19 bases between. This CDR3 comprises 18 residues. CDR3 protein: CACDTLVLGDTDTDKLIF. The CDR3 DNA sequence: TGTGCCTGTGACACCTTAGTACTGGGAGATACGGACACCGATAAACTCATCTTT.

This clone was observed a few times. The chain couples TRDV2 to TRDJ1; D is ambiguous. Germline loops: CDR1 GEAIGNYY, CDR2 EKD. V was clipped by 0 bases and J by 0 bases, with 16 bases between them. The CDR3 extends over 17 amino acids. CDR3 DNA sequence: TGTGCCTGTGACACCGTGGCGCGAGCTACGTACACCGATAAACTCATCTTT. Its translation is CACDTVARATYTDKLIF.

This clone is categorized as medium-sized. This likely reflects a read error, since a far larger clone is one base away. This sample also contains other DNA sequences that code for the same CDR3. The chain uses TRDV2 and TRDJ3; TRDD3 matches 10 bases. The CDR3 is 19 residues long. V lost 0 bases to trimming and J lost 0 bases; unmatched junction nucleotides: 4. Germline-derived CDR1 and CDR2 are GEAIGNYY and EKD. CDR3 coding DNA: TGTGCCTGTGACACCATCCTGGGGGATAGCTCCTGGGACACCCGACAGATGTTTTTC. Protein sequence: CACDTILGDSSWDTRQMFF.

In this sample, this clone is medium-sized. A read error may account for a junction end that differs from germline. Within the sample, other DNA sequences also encode this same CDR3. V gene TRDV2 combines with J gene TRDJ3, with TRDD3 matching 10 bases. The CDR3 length is 19 residues. Germline V lookup: CDR1 GEAIGNYY, CDR2 EKD. This CDR3 reads CACDTILGDSSLDTRQMFF. The DNA of the CDR3 is TGTGCCTGTGACACCATCCTGGGGGATAGCTCCTTGGACACCCGACAGATGTTTTTC.

Comments on this clone: A much larger clone differs by one base, so this may be a read error. This chain links TRDV1 with TRDJ2; 10 bases match TRDD3. This CDR3 comprises 23 residues. Germline lookup yields CDR1 TSWWSYY and CDR2 QGS. In DNA, the CDR3 is TGTGCTCTTGGGGAACTAACCCTTCCGAGGTGGGGGATACCCCCAGCTTTGTCAGCACAACTCTTCTTT. This codes for CALGELTLPRWGIPPALSAQLFF.

A few counts support this clone. With only one base between it and a far larger clone, this is likely a read error. This chain links TRDV2 with TRDJ1; D gene unclear. Germline values: CDR1 GEAIGNYY, CDR2 EKD. This CDR3 has 17 residues. The CDR3 region is CACDTVVRASYTDRLIF. The CDR3 nucleotides read TGTGCCTGTGACACCGTGGTGCGAGCTTCGTACACCGATAGACTCATCTTT.

This clone appeared a few times. It differs at one base from a far larger clone, so likely a read error. This same CDR3 is encoded by further DNA sequences in the sample. The V call is TRDV1, the J call TRDJ1; tentative D call: TRDD3 (6 bases). The CDR3 has 21 amino acids. Germline values: CDR1 TSWWSYY, CDR2 QGS. The CDR3 is CALGDPRAPEPGGPYTDKLIF. The DNA of the CDR3 is TGTGCTCTTGGGGACCCGAGGGCTCCGGAGCCAGGGGGACCATACACCGATAAGCTCATCTTT.

This clone was found a few times. This likely reflects a read error, since a far larger clone is one base away. The chain links TRDV3 to TRDJ1, with D tentatively TRDD2 (8 bases). Matching the DNA to germline supplied the J gene, which TCRdb does not give. The germline V gene encodes CDR1 TVYSNPD and CDR2 GDNSRS (reference sequence). CDR3 length: 20 residues. Between the trimmed V and J ends, which lost 2 bases and 2 bases, there was a span of 33 bases. Here the CDR3 reads CAFEGPSYSWGTTYTDKLIF. For the CDR3, the DNA is TGTGCCTTTGAGGGGCCTTCCTATAGTTGGGGGACAACATATACCGATAAACTCATCTTT.

This clone is large in the sample. This CDR3 is also generated by other DNA sequences in the sample. The rearrangement joins TRAV29/DV5 to TRDJ1; 7 bases are shared with TRDD3. V lost 1 base and J lost 4; bases outside the gene matches: 31. Germline V gene data show CDR1 as NSMFDY and CDR2 as ISSIKDK. The CDR3 has 22 residues. As DNA, the CDR3 is TGTGCAGCAAGCTCTCAGCGAAGGAGACCTTACTGGGGATCTAAGGGGAGCGATAAACTCATCTTT. This encodes CAASSQRRRPYWGSKGSDKLIF.

V and J are TRDV2 and TRDJ1, with a tentative D call TRDD3 (5 bases). No J gene was available from TCRdb, and it was assigned here by a germline match of the DNA. Germline CDR1 is GEAIGNYY and CDR2 is EKD. V lost 0 bases and J lost 3, with 13 bases in between. This CDR3 region has 15 residues. CDR3 region: CACDTGEYGADKLIF. CDR3 bases: TGTGCCTGTGACACCGGCGAATACGGGGCCGATAAACTCATCTTT.

This clone was observed a handful of times. The TCRdb record carries a much larger clone's protein, which differs from this DNA's translation at residue 3; a read error is the likely cause, and the protein listed here is the DNA translation. V usage is TRDV2 and J usage is TRDJ1; TRDD3 matches at 13 bases. Germline V gives CDR1 GEAIGNYY, CDR2 EKD. CDR3 length: 15 residues. CDR3 nucleotide sequence: TGTGCCCGTGACACTGGGGGATACGTACCCGATAAACTCATCTTT. Translated, it gives CARDTGGYVPDKLIF.

This clone was seen only a few times. TCRdb and the translated DNA give different amino acids at residue 6; the protein presented here is the one translated from the DNA. This chain connects TRDV2 to TRDJ1; 8 positions agree with TRDD3. The J gene is absent in TCRdb and was assigned here via DNA matching to germline. Germline V CDR1 and CDR2: GEAIGNYY, EKD. Trimming took 1 base from V and 2 from J; bases not matched to a gene: 5. The CDR3 is 15 residues long. The CDR3 nucleotides read TGTGCCTGTGACACTGTGGGATACGTAACCGATAAACTCATCTTT. Protein sequence: CACDTVGYVTDKLIF.

Points on this clone: Only one base separates this from a far larger clonotype, so it likely reflects a read error. The chain employs TRDV3 and TRDJ1; D tentatively fits TRDD2 or TRDD3 (7 bases each). The germline V gene encodes CDR1 TVYSNPD and CDR2 GDNSRS (reference sequence). The CDR3 runs to 20 residues. V lost 2 bases and J lost 0, with 31 bases in between. This chain's CDR3 is CAFEGSSYSWGTTYTDKLIF. For the CDR3, the DNA is TGTGCCTTTGAGGGGTCTTCCTATAGTTGGGGGACAACATACACCGATAAACTCATCTTT.

A remark on this clone: The protein that TCRdb holds for this DNA derives from a much larger clone and differs from the translated DNA at residue 17, which likely indicates a read error; the protein shown here is translated from the DNA. CDR3 DNA sequence: TGTGCAGCAAGCGTCCTCCTACCAAGAGATTGGGGGATACGAGATCAATCGTACACCGATAAACTCATCTTT. It yields the protein CAASVLLPRDWGIRDQSYTDKLIF. This chain connects TRAV29/DV5 to TRDJ1; TRDD3 agrees at 11 bases. Losses at the gene ends were 0 bases for V and 0 bases for J; bases not matched to a gene: 28. This CDR3 has 24 amino acids. CDR1 NSMFDY and CDR2 ISSIKDK come from the germline V gene.

On this clone itself: A single base separates this from a much larger clone, so it may be a read error. J is TRDJ3 and V is TRDV2, with TRDD3 matching over 13 bases. The CDR3 sequence is 23 residues long. Germline values: CDR1 GEAIGNYY, CDR2 EKD. V shed 0 bases and J 5 bases; nucleotides not matched to a gene: 18. CDR3 region: CACDTVLGDTPLEMSRDTRQMFF. CDR3 sequence (DNA): TGTGCCTGTGACACCGTACTGGGGGATACGCCCTTGGAAATGTCCCGGGACACCCGACAGATGTTTTTC.

This clone was counted only a few times. TCRdb assigns this DNA the protein of a much larger clone, which departs from its translation at residue 11; this likely reflects a read error, and the protein shown comes from translating the DNA. CDR3 residues: CACDTVGATASDKLIF. CDR3 DNA sequence: TGTGCCTGTGACACCGTGGGGGCCACCGCCTCCGATAAACTCATCTTT. This rearrangement joins TRDV2 to TRDJ1; tentative D call: TRDD3 (6 bases). Between the trimmed V and J ends, which lost 0 bases and 3 bases, there was a span of 16 bases. The CDR3 has 16 amino acids. Germline CDR1 GEAIGNYY, CDR2 EKD.

This clone was detected only a few times. Since a far larger clone is one base different, this is likely a read error. This chain connects TRDV3 to TRDJ1; 8 bases fit TRDD2. There are 20 residues in the CDR3. Trimming cost V 2 bases and J 0 bases; bases outside gene matches: 23. The germline V gene encodes CDR1 TVYSNPD and CDR2 GDNSRS (reference sequence). The CDR3 nucleotides are TGTGCCTTTGAGGGGCCTTCCTATAGTTGGGGGGCAACATACACCGATAAACTCATCTTT. It specifies CAFEGPSYSWGATYTDKLIF. Variable domain in full (rest from reference TRDV3 and TRDJ1): CDKVTQSSPDQTVASGSEVVLLCTYDTVYSNPDLFWYRIRPDYSFQFVFYGDNSRSEGADFTQGRFSVKHILTQKAFHLVISPVRTEDSATYYCAFEGPSYSWGATYTDKLIFGKGTRVTVEP.

Concerning this clone itself: For this DNA, TCRdb reports the protein of a much larger clone, which diverges at residue 4, most likely from a read error; the protein presented here is translated directly from the DNA. V usage is TRDV2 and J usage is TRDJ1; TRDD2 matches at 9 bases. Germline CDR1 reads GEAIGNYY; CDR2 reads EKD. Trimming cost V 5 bases and J 4 bases; bases outside gene matches: 22. The CDR3 totals 19 residues. The CDR3 DNA reads TGTGCCTGTGGCCCAATCCTTCCTACGAGGGATACCCAACGCGATAAACTCATCTTT. This encodes CACGPILPTRDTQRDKLIF.

This clone was seen more than once but under ten times. The limits of the CDR3 on the DNA are not certain, so only TCRdb's listed CDR3 is given. The V segment is TRDV1, and no J call was made; the table's D gene call, TRDD3, was not cross checked with the DNA. The CDR3 adds up to 22 amino acids, both ends counted. Germline CDR1 reads TSWWSYY; CDR2 reads QGS. The CDR3 protein is CAIGEIRTRTYGCWAGTDKLIF.

Regarding this clone: TCRdb pairs this DNA with a much larger clone's protein that differs at residue 6, likely a read error; the protein shown was translated from the DNA. The gene calls are TRDV2 and TRDJ1, with D perhaps TRDD3 (6 bases). No J gene was available from TCRdb, and it was assigned here by a germline match of the DNA. Germline V gene lookup returns CDR1 GEAIGNYY and CDR2 EKD. With 3 bases removed from V and 1 base from J, the gap between germline ends came to 17 bases. This CDR3 contains 16 residues. The CDR3 sequence: CACDEGGDPFTDKLIF. The CDR3 DNA is TGTGCCTGTGACGAAGGGGGGGACCCTTTCACCGATAAACTCATCTTT.

Comments on this clone: One base separates it from a far larger clone, so it is likely a read error. The sample has other DNA sequences that encode this CDR3 too. This chain connects TRDV2 to TRDJ1; no firm D call. The CDR3 spans 15 residues. V lost 3 bases to trimming and J lost 0 bases, with 13 bases between them. The V gene's germline CDR1 is GEAIGNYY and CDR2 EKD. DNA for the CDR3: TGTGCCTGTGACTCCCTCGGGACTTACACCGATAAACTCATCTTT. Its translation: CACDSLGTYTDKLIF.

In this sample, this clone is medium-sized. Other nucleotide sequences from this sample produce the same CDR3. The rearrangement links TRDV1 to TRDJ1; D is perhaps TRDD3 (6 bases). V lost 1 base and J 0 bases, leaving 21 bases between the germline ends. The CDR3 runs 19 residues. CDR1 TSWWSYY and CDR2 QGS come from the germline V gene. The CDR3 reads CALGERSYVGIPDTDKLIF. The DNA for the CDR3 is TGTGCTCTTGGGGAACGTAGCTACGTGGGGATCCCCGACACCGATAAACTCATCTTT.

This clone was found a few times. TCRdb has a much larger clone's protein, which differs at residue 10 from the translation of this DNA, likely because of a read error; what is shown is the protein translated from the DNA. This chain uses TRDV2 with TRDJ1; 7 positions match TRDD3. The V and J ends lost 3 bases and 1 base, in that order; junction bases with no gene match: 10. The germline gives CDR1 GEAIGNYY, CDR2 EKD. CDR3 length equals 16 residues. The CDR3 DNA reads as TGTGCCTGTGACGAAGTGGGGGACCCTCTCACCGATAAACTCATCTTT. Protein product: CACDEVGDPLTDKLIF.

About this clone: The protein that TCRdb holds for this DNA derives from a much larger clone and differs from the translated DNA at residue 14, which likely indicates a read error; the protein shown here is translated from the DNA. The chain recombines TRDV2 with TRDJ1; no clear D gene. The end of the DNA fits TRDJ2 better, so the J call may be wrong. Germline V gene data show CDR1 as GEAIGNYY and CDR2 as EKD. This CDR3 comprises 15 residues. Here the CDR3 DNA reads TGTGCCTGTGACTCTCTCGGGACTTACACCGATAAACTCTTCTTT. Translation gives CACDSLGTYTDKLFF.

About this clone: TCRdb lists the protein of a much larger clone for this DNA, which differs at residue 10, so this is likely a read error; the protein given here is translated from the DNA itself. V usage is TRDV2 and J usage is TRDJ1; 11 bases align to TRDD3. The CDR3 has 18 residues. The germline V gene encodes CDR1 GEAIGNYY and CDR2 EKD. V lost 3 bases to trimming and J lost 2 bases; unmatched junction nucleotides: 13. The CDR3 spells CACDAVLGDIKWTDKLIF. In nucleotides, the CDR3 is TGTGCCTGTGACGCAGTACTGGGGGATATAAAGTGGACCGATAAACTCATCTTT.

A note on this clone: The DNA translation disagrees with the TCRdb protein at residue 16, so the protein in this description comes from the DNA. The chain employs TRDV2 and TRDJ1; TRDD3 matches at 13 bases. The CDR3 runs 18 residues. The germline gives CDR1 GEAIGNYY, CDR2 EKD. The DNA of the CDR3 is TGTGCCTGTGACACTATCCTGACTGGGGGATACGACGGCGATAAACCCATCTTT. Amino acid sequence: CACDTILTGGYDGDKPIF.

This clone was detected only a few times. One base separates it from a far larger clone, so it is likely a read error. In the same sample, other DNA sequences code for this CDR3. The chain has TRDV1 and TRDJ1, with 10 bases aligning to TRDD3. This CDR3 spans 25 amino acids. Per germline, CDR1 TSWWSYY and CDR2 QGS. In DNA form, the CDR3 reads TGTGCTCTTGGGGAACCCCAGCCCACCGGGCCTTCCTGGGTGGGGGATACTGTCGACACCGATAAGCTCATCTTT. Translating gives CALGEPQPTGPSWVGDTVDTDKLIF.